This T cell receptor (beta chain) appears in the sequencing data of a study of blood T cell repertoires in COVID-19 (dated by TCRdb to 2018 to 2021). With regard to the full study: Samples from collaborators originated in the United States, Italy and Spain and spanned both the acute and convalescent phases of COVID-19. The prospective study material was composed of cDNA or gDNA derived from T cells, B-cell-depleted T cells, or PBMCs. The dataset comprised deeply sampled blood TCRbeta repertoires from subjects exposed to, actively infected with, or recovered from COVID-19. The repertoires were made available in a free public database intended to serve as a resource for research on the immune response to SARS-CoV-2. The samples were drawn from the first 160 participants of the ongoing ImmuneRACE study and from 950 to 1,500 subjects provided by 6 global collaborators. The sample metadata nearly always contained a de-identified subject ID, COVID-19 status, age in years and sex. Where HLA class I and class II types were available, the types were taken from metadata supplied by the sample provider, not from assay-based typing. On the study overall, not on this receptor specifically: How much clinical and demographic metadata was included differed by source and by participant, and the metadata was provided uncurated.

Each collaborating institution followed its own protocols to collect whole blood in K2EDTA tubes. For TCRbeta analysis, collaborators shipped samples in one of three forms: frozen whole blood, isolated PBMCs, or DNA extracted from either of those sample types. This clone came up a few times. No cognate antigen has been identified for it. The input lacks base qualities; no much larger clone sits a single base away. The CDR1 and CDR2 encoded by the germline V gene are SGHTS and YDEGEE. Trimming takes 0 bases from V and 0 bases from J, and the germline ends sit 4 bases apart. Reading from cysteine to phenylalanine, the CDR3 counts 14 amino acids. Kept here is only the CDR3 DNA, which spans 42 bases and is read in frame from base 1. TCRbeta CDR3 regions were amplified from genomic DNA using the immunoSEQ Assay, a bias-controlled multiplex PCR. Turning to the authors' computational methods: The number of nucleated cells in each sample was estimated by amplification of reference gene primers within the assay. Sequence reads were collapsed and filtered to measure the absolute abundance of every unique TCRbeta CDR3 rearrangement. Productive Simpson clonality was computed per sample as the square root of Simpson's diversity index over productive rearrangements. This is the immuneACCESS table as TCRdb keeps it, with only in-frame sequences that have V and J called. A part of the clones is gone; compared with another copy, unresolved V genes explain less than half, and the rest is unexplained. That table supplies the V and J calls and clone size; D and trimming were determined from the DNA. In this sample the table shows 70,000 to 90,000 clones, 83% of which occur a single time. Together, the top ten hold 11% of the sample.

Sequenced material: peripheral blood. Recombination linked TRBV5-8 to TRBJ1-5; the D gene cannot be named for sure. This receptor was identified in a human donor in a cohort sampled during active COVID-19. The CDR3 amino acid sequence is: CASSLASSNQPQHF. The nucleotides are TGTGCCAGCAGCTTGGCCAGTAGCAATCAGCCCCAGCATTTT. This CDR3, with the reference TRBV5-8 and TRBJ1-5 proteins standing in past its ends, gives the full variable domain EAGVTQSPTHLIKTRGQQATLRCSPISGHTSVYWYQQALGLGLQFLLWYDEGEERNRGNFPPRFSGRQFPNYSSELNVNALELEDSALYLCASSLASSNQPQHFGDGTRLSIL.